This T cell receptor (beta chain) comes out of a study of OX40 agonist ivuxolimab in advanced cancers. TCRdb's copy holds only in-frame clones and misses some; the assay was immunoSEQ multiplex PCR. The table records tens of thousands of clones, 87% of them present only once. There are 16 residues in the CDR3. Trimming removed 0 bases from V and 1 base from J, with 13 bases in between. Germline-derived CDR1 and CDR2 are SGDLS and YYNGEE. This sequence was found in an adult with an advanced solid tumor such as melanoma, head and neck, liver or kidney cancer. The rearrangement joins TRBV9 to TRBJ2-5; possible D gene TRBD2, 6 bases. This specimen was CD4+ or CD8+ T cells sorted from blood, taken in a trial of the OX40 agonist ivuxolimab. The CDR3 here is CASSVDPGDRQETQYF. In DNA form, the CDR3 reads TGTGCCAGCAGCGTAGACCCGGGGGATCGCCAAGAGACCCAGTACTTC.